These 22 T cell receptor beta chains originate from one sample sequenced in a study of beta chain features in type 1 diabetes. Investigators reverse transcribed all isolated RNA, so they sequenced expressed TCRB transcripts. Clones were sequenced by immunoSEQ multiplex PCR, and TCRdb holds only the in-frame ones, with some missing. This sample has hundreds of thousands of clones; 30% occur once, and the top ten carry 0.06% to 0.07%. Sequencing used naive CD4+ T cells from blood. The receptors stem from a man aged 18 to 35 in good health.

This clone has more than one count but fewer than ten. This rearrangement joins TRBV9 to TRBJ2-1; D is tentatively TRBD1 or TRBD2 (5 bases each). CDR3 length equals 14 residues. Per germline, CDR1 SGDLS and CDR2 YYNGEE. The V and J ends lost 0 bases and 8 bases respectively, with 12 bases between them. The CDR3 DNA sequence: TGTGCCAGCAGCGTAGTTGGCGTGGGGGATGAGCAGTTCTTC. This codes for CASSVVGVGDEQFF.

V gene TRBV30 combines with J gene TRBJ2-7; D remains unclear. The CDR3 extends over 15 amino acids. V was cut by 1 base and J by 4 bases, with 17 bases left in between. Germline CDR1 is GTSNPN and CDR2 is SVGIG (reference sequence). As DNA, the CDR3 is TGTGCCTGGAGTGAGGGTAGGCACCTGATTTACGAGCAGTACTTC. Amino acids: CAWSEGRHLIYEQYF.

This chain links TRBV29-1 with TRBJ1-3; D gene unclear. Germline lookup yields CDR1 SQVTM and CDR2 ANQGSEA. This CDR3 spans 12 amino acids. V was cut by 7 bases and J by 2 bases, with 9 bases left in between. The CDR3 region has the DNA TGCAGCGCGGGCGCCGCTGGAAACACCATATATTTT. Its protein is CSAGAAGNTIYF.

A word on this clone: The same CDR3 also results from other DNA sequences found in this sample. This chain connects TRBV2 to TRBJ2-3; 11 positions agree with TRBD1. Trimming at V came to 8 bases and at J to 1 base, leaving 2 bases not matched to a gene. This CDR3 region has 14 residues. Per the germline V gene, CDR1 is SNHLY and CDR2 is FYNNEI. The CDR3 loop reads CASSGQGGTDTQYF. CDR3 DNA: TGTGCCAGCTCGGGACAGGGGGGCACAGATACGCAGTATTTT.

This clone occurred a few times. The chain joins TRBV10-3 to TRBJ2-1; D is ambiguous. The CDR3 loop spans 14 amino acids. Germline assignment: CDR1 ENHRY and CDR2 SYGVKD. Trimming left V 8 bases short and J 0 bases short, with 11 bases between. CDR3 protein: CAISPRSSYNEQFF. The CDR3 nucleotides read TGTGCCATCTCCCCGCGGAGCTCCTACAATGAGCAGTTCTTC.

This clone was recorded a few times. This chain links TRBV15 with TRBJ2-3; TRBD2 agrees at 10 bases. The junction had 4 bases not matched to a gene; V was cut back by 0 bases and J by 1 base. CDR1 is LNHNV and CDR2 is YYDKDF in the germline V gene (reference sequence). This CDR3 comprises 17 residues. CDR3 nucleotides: TGTGCCACCAGCAGAGATCCTAGCGGGAGTGGCACAGATACGCAGTATTTT. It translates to CATSRDPSGSGTDTQYF.

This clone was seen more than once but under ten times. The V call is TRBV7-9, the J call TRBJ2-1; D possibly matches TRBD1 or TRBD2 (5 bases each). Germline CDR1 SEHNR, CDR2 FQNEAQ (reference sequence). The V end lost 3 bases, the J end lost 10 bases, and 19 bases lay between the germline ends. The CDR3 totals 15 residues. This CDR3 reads CASSLLGPPEVEQFF. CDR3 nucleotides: TGTGCCAGCAGCTTGCTGGGACCCCCCGAGGTCGAGCAGTTCTTC.

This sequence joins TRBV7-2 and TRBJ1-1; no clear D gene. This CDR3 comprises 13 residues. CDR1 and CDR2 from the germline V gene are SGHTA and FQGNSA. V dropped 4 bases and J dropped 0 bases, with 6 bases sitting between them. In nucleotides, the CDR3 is TGTGCCAGCAGCTCGCAGGTGAACACTGAAGCTTTCTTT. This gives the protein CASSSQVNTEAFF.

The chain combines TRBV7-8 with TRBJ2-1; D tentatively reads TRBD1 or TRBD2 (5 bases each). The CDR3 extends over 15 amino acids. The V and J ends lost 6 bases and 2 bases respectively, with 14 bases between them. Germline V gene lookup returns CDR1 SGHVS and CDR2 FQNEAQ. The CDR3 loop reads CASRPFGTTYNEQFF. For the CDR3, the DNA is TGTGCCAGCAGACCTTTTGGGACCACCTACAATGAGCAGTTCTTC. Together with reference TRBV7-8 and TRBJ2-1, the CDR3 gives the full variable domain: GAGVSQSPRYKVAKRGQDVALRCDPISGHVSLFWYQQALGQGPEFLTYFQNEAQLDKSGLPSDRFFAERPEGSVSTLKIQRTQQEDSAVYLCASRPFGTTYNEQFFGPGTRLTVL.

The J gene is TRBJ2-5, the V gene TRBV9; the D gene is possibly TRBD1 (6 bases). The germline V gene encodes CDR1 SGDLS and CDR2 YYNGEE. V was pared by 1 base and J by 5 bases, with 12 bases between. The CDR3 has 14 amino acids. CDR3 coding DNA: TGTGCCAGCAGCGTACAGGGGAGAGACGAGACCCAGTACTTC. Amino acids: CASSVQGRDETQYF.

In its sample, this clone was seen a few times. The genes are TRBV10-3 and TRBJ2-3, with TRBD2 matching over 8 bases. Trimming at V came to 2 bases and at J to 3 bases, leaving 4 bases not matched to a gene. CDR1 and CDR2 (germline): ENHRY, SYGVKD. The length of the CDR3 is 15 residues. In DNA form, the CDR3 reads TGTGCCATCAGTGAGCGGGAGGGTCGAACAGATACGCAGTATTTT. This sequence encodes CAISEREGRTDTQYF.

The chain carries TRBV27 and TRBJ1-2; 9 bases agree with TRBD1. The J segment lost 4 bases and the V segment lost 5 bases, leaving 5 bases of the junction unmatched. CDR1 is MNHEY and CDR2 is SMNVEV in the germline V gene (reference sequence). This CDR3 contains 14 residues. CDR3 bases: TGTGCCAGCAGTGGAGACAGGGGGGCCTATGGCTACACCTTC. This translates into CASSGDRGAYGYTF.

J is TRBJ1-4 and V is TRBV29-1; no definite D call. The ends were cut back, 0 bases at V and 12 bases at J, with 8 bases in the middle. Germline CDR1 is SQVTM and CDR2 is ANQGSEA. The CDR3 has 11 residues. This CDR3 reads CSVEDRQELFF. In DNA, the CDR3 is TGCAGCGTTGAAGATCGGCAGGAACTGTTTTTT. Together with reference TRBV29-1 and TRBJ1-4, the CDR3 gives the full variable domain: SAVISQKPSRDICQRGTSLTIQCQVDSQVTMMFWYRQQPGQSLTLIATANQGSEATYESGFVIDKFPISRPNLTFSTLTVSNMSPEDSSIYLCSVEDRQELFFGSGTQLSVL.

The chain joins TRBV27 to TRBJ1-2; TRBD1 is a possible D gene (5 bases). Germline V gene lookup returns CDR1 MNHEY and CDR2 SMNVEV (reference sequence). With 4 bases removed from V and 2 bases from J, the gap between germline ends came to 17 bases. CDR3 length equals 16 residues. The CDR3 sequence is CASSSLSGEGNYGYTF. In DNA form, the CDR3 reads TGTGCCAGCAGTTCCCTAAGCGGGGAGGGGAACTATGGCTACACCTTC.

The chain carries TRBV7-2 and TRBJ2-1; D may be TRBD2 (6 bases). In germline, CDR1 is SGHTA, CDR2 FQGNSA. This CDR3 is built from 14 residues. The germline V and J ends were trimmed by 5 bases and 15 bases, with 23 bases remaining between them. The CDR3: CASSAFPSEGSPFF. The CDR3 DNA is TGTGCCAGCAGCGCCTTCCCTAGCGAAGGAAGCCCGTTCTTC.

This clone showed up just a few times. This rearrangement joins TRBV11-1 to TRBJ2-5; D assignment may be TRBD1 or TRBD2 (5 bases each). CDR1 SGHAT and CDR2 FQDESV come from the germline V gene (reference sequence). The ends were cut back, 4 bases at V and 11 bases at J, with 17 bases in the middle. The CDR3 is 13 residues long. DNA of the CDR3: TGTGCCAGCAGCTCGGGACCTCTCTTAACGCAGTACTTC. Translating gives CASSSGPLLTQYF.

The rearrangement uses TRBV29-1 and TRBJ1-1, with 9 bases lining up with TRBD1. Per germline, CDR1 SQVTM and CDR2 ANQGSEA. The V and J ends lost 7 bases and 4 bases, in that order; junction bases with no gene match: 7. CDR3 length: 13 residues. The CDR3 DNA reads TGCAGCGGGCAGACAGGGGGGCGCACTGAAGCTTTCTTT. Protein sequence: CSGQTGGRTEAFF.

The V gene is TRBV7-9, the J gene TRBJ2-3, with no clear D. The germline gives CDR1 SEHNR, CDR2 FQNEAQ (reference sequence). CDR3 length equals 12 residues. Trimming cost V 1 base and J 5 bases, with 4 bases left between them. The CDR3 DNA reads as TGTGCCAGCAGCTTAGTGCGAGATACGCAGTATTTT. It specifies CASSLVRDTQYF.

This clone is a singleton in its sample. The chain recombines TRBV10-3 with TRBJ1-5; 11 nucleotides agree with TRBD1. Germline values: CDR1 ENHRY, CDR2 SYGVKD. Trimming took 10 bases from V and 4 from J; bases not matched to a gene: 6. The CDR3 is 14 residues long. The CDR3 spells CATTRDRGNQPQHF. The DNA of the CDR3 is TGTGCCACCACCCGGGACAGGGGGAATCAGCCCCAGCATTTT.

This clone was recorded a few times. This chain's CDR3 is CASSFPGLAGNEQFF. CDR3 nucleotide sequence: TGTGCCAGCAGTTTCCCCGGACTAGCGGGAAATGAGCAGTTCTTC. This rearrangement joins TRBV27 to TRBJ2-1; TRBD2 agrees at 12 bases. In germline, CDR1 is MNHEY, CDR2 SMNVEV (reference sequence). V lost 3 bases to trimming and J lost 7 bases; unmatched junction nucleotides: 4. This CDR3 is built from 15 residues.

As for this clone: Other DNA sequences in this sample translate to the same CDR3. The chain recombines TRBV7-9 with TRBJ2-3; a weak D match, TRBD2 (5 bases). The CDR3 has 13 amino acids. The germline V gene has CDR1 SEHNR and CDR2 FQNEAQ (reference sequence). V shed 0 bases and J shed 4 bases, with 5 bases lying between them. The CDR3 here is CASSLAGADTQYF. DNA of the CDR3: TGTGCCAGCAGCTTAGCCGGGGCAGATACGCAGTATTTT.

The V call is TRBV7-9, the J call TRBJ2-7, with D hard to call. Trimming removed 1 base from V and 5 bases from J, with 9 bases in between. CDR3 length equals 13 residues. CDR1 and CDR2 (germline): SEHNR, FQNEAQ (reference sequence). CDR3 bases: TGTGCCAGCAGCTTAGGTCCTCACAACGAGCAGTACTTC. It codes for CASSLGPHNEQYF.